What follows are 20 T cell receptor beta chains derived from one specimen sequenced in a study of T cells in localized non-small cell lung cancer. Measured with immunoSEQ multiplex PCR; TCRdb has only the in-frame clones, and not every one. The table lists approximately 140,000 clones, around 90% of them singletons, with around 1.7% in the top ten. Specimen: peripheral blood, collected before any cancer treatment. Every receptor here comes from an older female donor with stage I lung adenocarcinoma.

The V gene is TRBV4-1, the J gene TRBJ1-2; possibly TRBD1 for D (5 bases). The V and J ends lost 0 bases and 8 bases respectively, with 7 bases between them. The CDR3 is 12 residues long. Germline V gene sequence: CDR1 MGHRA, CDR2 YSYEKL. CDR3 region: CASSQEQGGYTF. The CDR3 DNA is TGCGCCAGCAGCCAAGAGCAGGGAGGCTACACCTTC.

V gene TRBV2 combines with J gene TRBJ2-3; maybe TRBD2 (5 bases). V lost 1 base, J lost 1 base, and 12 bases lay in between. The CDR3 sequence is 16 residues long. Germline V gene data show CDR1 as SNHLY and CDR2 as FYNNEI. CDR3 in amino acids: CASSEGRNGRTDTQYF. In DNA, the CDR3 is TGTGCCAGCAGTGAAGGGAGGAACGGCCGCACAGATACGCAGTATTTT.

The chain employs TRBV5-4 and TRBJ2-6; unclear D gene. The CDR3 has 16 amino acids. The ends were cut back, 4 bases at V and 0 bases at J, with 11 bases in the middle. CDR1 SGHNT and CDR2 YYREEE come from the germline V gene (reference sequence). The CDR3: CASSPLRVSGANVLTF. The CDR3 bases are TGTGCCAGCAGCCCCCTAAGGGTCTCTGGGGCCAACGTCCTGACTTTC.

This chain joins TRBV5-1 and TRBJ2-3; D ambiguous. Germline assignment: CDR1 SGHRS and CDR2 YFSETQ. This CDR3 spans 13 amino acids. Trimming removed 4 bases at V and 5 bases at J, with 11 bases between. This chain's CDR3 is CASSPPAGDTQYF. In nucleotides, the CDR3 is TGCGCCAGCAGCCCCCCCGCAGGAGATACGCAGTATTTT.

The genes are TRBV6-9 and TRBJ1-1; 8 bases line up with TRBD1. Germline values: CDR1 MNHGY, CDR2 SVAAGI. Germline trimming cut 4 bases from V and 4 bases from J; bases unmatched to any gene: 2. The CDR3 extends over 13 amino acids. The CDR3 region is CASSSTGGTEAFF. CDR3 bases: TGTGCCAGCAGTTCCACAGGGGGCACTGAAGCTTTCTTT.

The rearrangement links TRBV7-9 to TRBJ1-5; D gene uncertain. The CDR3 contains 13 residues. Per the germline V gene, CDR1 is SEHNR and CDR2 is FQNEAQ (reference sequence). V was cut by 4 bases and J by 3 bases, with 7 bases left in between. CDR3: CASSSDLNQPQHF. CDR3 nucleotide sequence: TGTGCCAGCAGCTCGGACCTCAATCAGCCCCAGCATTTT. The full variable domain, rest sourced from reference TRBV7-9 and TRBJ1-5, is DTGVSQNPRHKITKRGQNVTFRCDPISEHNRLYWYRQTLGQGPEFLTYFQNEAQLEKSRLLSDRFSAERPKGSFSTLEIQRTEQGDSAMYLCASSSDLNQPQHFGDGTRLSIL.

The rearrangement links TRBV19 to TRBJ1-4; D remains unclear. The V end lost 1 base, the J end lost 6 bases, and 6 bases lay between the germline ends. The CDR3 sequence is 13 residues long. CDR1 LNHDA and CDR2 SQIVND come from the germline V gene (reference sequence). The CDR3 region has the DNA TGTGCCAGTAGTATAGTCGCCCATGAAAAACTGTTTTTT. Its translation is CASSIVAHEKLFF.

V gene TRBV29-1 combines with J gene TRBJ1-2; weak D call: TRBD1 (6 bases). The CDR3 spans 14 residues. V was pared by 7 bases and J by 7 bases, with 22 bases between. Germline CDR1 SQVTM, CDR2 ANQGSEA. This CDR3 reads CSARRGTGWAGYTF. The CDR3 nucleotides are TGCAGCGCTAGAAGGGGAACAGGGTGGGCTGGCTACACCTTC.

The V call is TRBV18, the J call TRBJ2-7; 11 nucleotides match TRBD2. Trimming removed 3 bases from V and 2 bases from J; junction bases left unmatched: 9. CDR1 and CDR2 (germline): KGHSH, LQKENI. The CDR3 loop spans 17 amino acids. The CDR3 loop is CASSPGLAGGFPYEQYF. Here the CDR3 DNA reads TGTGCCAGCTCACCGGGGCTAGCGGGAGGATTTCCCTACGAGCAGTACTTC.

The rearrangement links TRBV5-1 to TRBJ2-1; 11 bases line up with TRBD2. The CDR3 covers 17 residues. V trimming: 4 bases; J trimming: 4 bases; junction bases outside the gene matches: 10. The germline gives CDR1 SGHRS, CDR2 YFSETQ. CDR3 bases: TGCGCCAGCAGCCTCGGGGGCGGGACTAGCGGATACAATGAGCAGTTCTTC. It yields the protein CASSLGGGTSGYNEQFF.

The chain couples TRBV13 to TRBJ2-7, with 11 bases fitting TRBD2. Trimming cost V 5 bases and J 3 bases; bases outside gene matches: 12. Germline-derived CDR1 and CDR2 are PRHDT and FYEKMQ (reference sequence). The CDR3 extends over 17 amino acids. In DNA form, the CDR3 reads TGTGCCAGCAGCCCCCCAGACCCGACTAGCGGGGACTACGAGCAGTACTTC. Amino acids: CASSPPDPTSGDYEQYF.

In regard to this clone: A junction end diverges from the germline sequence, so it may reflect a read error. V and J are TRBV30 and TRBJ1-4; D not resolved. The CDR3 length is 16 residues. The germline gives CDR1 GTSNPN, CDR2 SVGIG (reference sequence). The CDR3 bases are TGTGCCTGGAGTGAGAGGGAACTTCCAACTAGTGAAAAACTGTTTTTT. Amino acid sequence: CAWSERELPTSEKLFF.

The chain is built from TRBV5-1 and TRBJ2-3; D is perhaps TRBD2 (6 bases). CDR3 length: 18 amino acids. Germline loops: CDR1 SGHRS, CDR2 YFSETQ. Trimming stripped 4 bases from V and 4 bases from J, with 25 bases between. The CDR3 DNA reads TGCGCCAGCAGCGATGCCCGGGACCTTATGGGGACTTCAGATACGCAGTATTTT. It yields the protein CASSDARDLMGTSDTQYF.

The CDR3 spells CSAETGFQNIQYF. CDR3 nucleotide sequence: TGCAGCGCCGAGACAGGGTTTCAAAACATTCAGTACTTC. J is TRBJ2-4 and V is TRBV29-1; 7 nucleotides match TRBD1. J gave up 5 bases and V 7 bases, and 8 bases lay outside the gene matches. Germline V gene lookup returns CDR1 SQVTM and CDR2 ANQGSEA. This CDR3 is built from 13 residues.

The gene calls are TRBV4-1 and TRBJ1-2; D unresolved. Per the germline V gene, CDR1 is MGHRA and CDR2 is YSYEKL. The V end lost 3 bases, the J end lost 5 bases, and 10 bases lay between the germline ends. This CDR3 contains 13 residues. The CDR3 is CASSQLEAYGYTF. As DNA, the CDR3 is TGCGCCAGCAGCCAGTTGGAGGCTTATGGCTACACCTTC.

V usage is TRBV15 and J usage is TRBJ1-3; no firm D call. This CDR3 is 16 amino acids long. The germline gives CDR1 LNHNV, CDR2 YYDKDF (reference sequence). V was trimmed by 1 base and J by 2 bases, leaving 12 bases between them. CDR3 amino acids: CATSRVIQGPGNTIYF. CDR3 bases: TGTGCCACCAGCAGAGTAATTCAAGGTCCTGGAAACACCATATATTTT.

This clone was detected once. V and J are TRBV4-1 and TRBJ2-1; no clear D. The CDR3 sequence is 14 residues long. The ends were cut back, 1 base at V and 9 bases at J, with 13 bases in the middle. The V gene's germline CDR1 is MGHRA and CDR2 YSYEKL. The CDR3 sequence: CASSQVGVLGEQFF. The CDR3 DNA reads as TGCGCCAGCAGCCAAGTTGGGGTACTCGGTGAGCAGTTCTTC.

This clone showed up just a few times. The genes are TRBV11-2 and TRBJ2-5; 8 bases fit TRBD1. Germline CDR1 SGHAT, CDR2 FQNNGV. The CDR3 is 17 residues long. With V trimmed by 3 bases and J by 4 bases, 13 bases remained unmatched. CDR3 residues: CASSFRQGARSGETQYF. The DNA of the CDR3 is TGTGCCAGCAGCTTCCGTCAGGGGGCGCGGTCTGGAGAGACCCAGTACTTC.

This clone has a handful of counts. The chain is built from TRBV15 and TRBJ1-3, with 8 nucleotides matching TRBD1. The junction had 4 bases not matched to a gene; V was cut back by 3 bases and J by 0 bases. The CDR3 covers 16 residues. The germline gives CDR1 LNHNV, CDR2 YYDKDF (reference sequence). The CDR3 nucleotides are TGTGCCACCAGCAGGAGACAGGGGAACTCTGGAAACACCATATATTTT. Protein sequence: CATSRRQGNSGNTIYF.

This clone was detected once. The V gene is TRBV4-1, the J gene TRBJ2-7; 8 bases fit TRBD2. This CDR3 has 20 amino acids. Trimming at V came to 0 bases and at J to 3 bases, leaving 19 bases not matched to a gene. Per the germline V gene, CDR1 is MGHRA and CDR2 is YSYEKL. The CDR3 region has the DNA TGCGCCAGCAGCCAAGATCTAAAAGCGGGAGCGTCCCCGCAAATCTACGAGCAGTACTTC. The encoded protein is CASSQDLKAGASPQIYEQYF.